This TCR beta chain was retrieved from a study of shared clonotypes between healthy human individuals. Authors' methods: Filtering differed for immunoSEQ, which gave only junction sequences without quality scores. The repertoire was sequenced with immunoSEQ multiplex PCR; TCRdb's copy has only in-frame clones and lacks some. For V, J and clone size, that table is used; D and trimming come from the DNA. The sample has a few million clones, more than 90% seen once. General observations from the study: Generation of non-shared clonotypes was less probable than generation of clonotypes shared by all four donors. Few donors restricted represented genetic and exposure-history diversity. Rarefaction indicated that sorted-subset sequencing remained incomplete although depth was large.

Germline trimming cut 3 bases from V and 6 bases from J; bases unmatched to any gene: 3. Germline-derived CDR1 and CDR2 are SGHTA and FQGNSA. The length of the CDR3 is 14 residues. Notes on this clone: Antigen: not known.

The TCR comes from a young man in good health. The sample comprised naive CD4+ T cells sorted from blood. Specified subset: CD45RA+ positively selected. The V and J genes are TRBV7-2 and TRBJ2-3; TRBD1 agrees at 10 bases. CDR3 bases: TGTGCCAGCAGCTTGGGACAGGGGCGGGATACGCAGTATTTT. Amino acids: CASSLGQGRDTQYF.